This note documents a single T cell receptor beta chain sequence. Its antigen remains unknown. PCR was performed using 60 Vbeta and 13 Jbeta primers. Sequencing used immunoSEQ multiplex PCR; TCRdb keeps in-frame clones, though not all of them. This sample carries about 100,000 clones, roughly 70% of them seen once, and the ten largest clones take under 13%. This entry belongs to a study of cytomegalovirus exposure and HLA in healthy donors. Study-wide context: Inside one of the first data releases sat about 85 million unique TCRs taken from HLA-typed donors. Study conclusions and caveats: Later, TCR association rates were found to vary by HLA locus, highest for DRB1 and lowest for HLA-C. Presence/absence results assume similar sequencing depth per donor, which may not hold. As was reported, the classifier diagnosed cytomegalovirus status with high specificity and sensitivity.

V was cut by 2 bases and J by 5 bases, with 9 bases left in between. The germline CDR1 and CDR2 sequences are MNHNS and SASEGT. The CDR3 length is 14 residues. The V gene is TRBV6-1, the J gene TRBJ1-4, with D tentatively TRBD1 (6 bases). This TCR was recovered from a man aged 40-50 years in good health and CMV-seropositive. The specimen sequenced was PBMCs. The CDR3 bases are TGTGCCAGCAGTGAAACAGGGCAGAATGAAAAACTGTTTTTT. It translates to CASSETGQNEKLFF.